This is a list of T cell receptor beta chains from one sample in a study of CD4 T cells in relation to SARS-CoV-2 and coronaviruses. No antigen is known for these receptors. Sequencing used immunoSEQ multiplex PCR; TCRdb keeps in-frame clones, though not all of them. The sample yields tens of thousands of clones, over 75% seen once. The sample consisted of naive CD4+ T cells from PBMCs, cultured in vitro. These receptors originate from an adult with COVID-19. Both conserved end residues are part of each CDR3. A D gene is named only where the DNA matches it firmly. Some rows mark clone size as missing; the rest say once, few, many or name a class of expanded clone.

d_gene: -; v_gene: TRBV14; j_gene: TRBJ1-3; abundance: -; CDR3nt: TGTGCCAGCAGCCAGCATCCTAACTCTGGAAACACCATATATTTT; CDR3aa: CASSQHPNSGNTIYF
d_gene: -; v_gene: TRBV5-4; j_gene: TRBJ2-7; abundance: -; CDR3nt: TGTGCCAGCAGCTCTGACTCTAGCTACGAGCAGTACTTC; CDR3aa: CASSSDSSYEQYF
d_gene: TRBD2; v_gene: TRBV6-5; j_gene: TRBJ2-1; abundance: once; CDR3nt: TGTGCCAGCAGGAAGCGGGAGGGCCGTGAGCAGTTCTTC; CDR3aa: CASRKREGREQFF
d_gene: -; v_gene: TRBV29-1; j_gene: TRBJ2-1; abundance: -; CDR3nt: TGCAGCGCCCCGGAGGAGGGTGCCTACAATGAGCAGTTCTTC; CDR3aa: CSAPEEGAYNEQFF
d_gene: -; v_gene: TRBV7-2; j_gene: TRBJ2-3; abundance: -; CDR3nt: TGTGCCAGCAGCTTAACAGATACGCAGTATTTT; CDR3aa: CASSLTDTQYF
d_gene: TRBD2; v_gene: TRBV24-1; j_gene: TRBJ2-3; abundance: -; CDR3nt: TGTGCCACCAGTGATTCAGGACTAGCGGAGAGCACAGATACGCAGTATTTT; CDR3aa: CATSDSGLAESTDTQYF
d_gene: -; v_gene: TRBV28; j_gene: TRBJ1-5; abundance: -; CDR3nt: TGTGCCAGCAGTTTAATACAGGTCAATCAGCCCCAGCATTTT; CDR3aa: CASSLIQVNQPQHF
d_gene: TRBD1; v_gene: TRBV6-5; j_gene: TRBJ1-6; abundance: once; CDR3nt: TGTGCCAGCATCGGGACAGACTATAATTCACCCCTCCACTTT; CDR3aa: CASIGTDYNSPLHF
d_gene: TRBD2; v_gene: TRBV6-4; j_gene: TRBJ2-1; abundance: -; CDR3nt: TGTGCCAGCAGTGCCTCGGGGACTAGCGGTCACAATGAGCAGTTCTTC; CDR3aa: CASSASGTSGHNEQFF
d_gene: -; v_gene: TRBV5-5; j_gene: TRBJ2-4; abundance: -; CDR3nt: TGTGCCAGCAGCTTCTATGACCGGGCCCTTGGGGACATTCAGTACTTC; CDR3aa: CASSFYDRALGDIQYF
d_gene: -; v_gene: TRBV5-6; j_gene: TRBJ2-7; abundance: -; CDR3nt: TGTGCCAGCAGCTTGGGGGGGAACTACGAGCAGTACTTC; CDR3aa: CASSLGGNYEQYF
d_gene: TRBD1; v_gene: TRBV13; j_gene: TRBJ2-1; abundance: once; CDR3nt: TGTGCCAGCAGCTTAACAGGGGTCCACAATGAGCAGTTCTTC; CDR3aa: CASSLTGVHNEQFF
d_gene: TRBD2; v_gene: TRBV14; j_gene: TRBJ2-7; abundance: -; CDR3nt: TGTGCCAGCAGCCAAGACTGGGGCCCAGCGGGAATTGGGGAGCAGTACTTC; CDR3aa: CASSQDWGPAGIGEQYF
d_gene: TRBD1; v_gene: TRBV2; j_gene: TRBJ1-4; abundance: -; CDR3nt: TGTGCCAGCTACCAGGACAGGAGGGATGAAAAACTGTTTTTT; CDR3aa: CASYQDRRDEKLFF
d_gene: TRBD2; v_gene: TRBV9; j_gene: TRBJ2-2; abundance: -; CDR3nt: TGTGCCAGCAGCGTAGAGGGCGGGAGGCGTGAAACCGGGGAGCTGTTTTTT; CDR3aa: CASSVEGGRRETGELFF
d_gene: -; v_gene: TRBV7-8; j_gene: TRBJ2-3; abundance: -; CDR3nt: TGTGCCAGCAGCTACTCCCCCCGCGGAATAGATACGCAGTATTTT; CDR3aa: CASSYSPRGIDTQYF
d_gene: -; v_gene: TRBV29-1; j_gene: TRBJ2-7; abundance: -; CDR3nt: TGCAGCGTCGTGACAGGATACGAGCAGTACTTC; CDR3aa: CSVVTGYEQYF
d_gene: -; v_gene: TRBV9; j_gene: TRBJ2-2; abundance: -; CDR3nt: TGTGCCAGCAGCCAAGGCCAGGTCGTAACCGGGGAGCTGTTTTTT; CDR3aa: CASSQGQVVTGELFF
d_gene: TRBD1; v_gene: TRBV28; j_gene: TRBJ1-1; abundance: -; CDR3nt: TGTGCCAGCAAAGAGCAACAGGGGTCGAGAGCTTTCTTT; CDR3aa: CASKEQQGSRAFF
d_gene: -; v_gene: TRBV19; j_gene: TRBJ1-4; abundance: -; CDR3nt: TGTGCCAGTAGTAGCTACCGGGACGGCGGAATGAAAAAACTGTTTTTT; CDR3aa: CASSSYRDGGMKKLFF
d_gene: -; v_gene: TRBV18; j_gene: TRBJ1-6; abundance: -; CDR3nt: TGTGCCAGCTCACCAGGGGGCAGGGGATCACCCCTCCACTTT; CDR3aa: CASSPGGRGSPLHF
d_gene: -; v_gene: TRBV11-2; j_gene: TRBJ2-5; abundance: -; CDR3nt: TGTGCCAGCAGCTATCAGAGCGGCCTACAAGAGACCCAGTACTTC; CDR3aa: CASSYQSGLQETQYF
d_gene: -; v_gene: TRBV5-6; j_gene: TRBJ2-3; abundance: -; CDR3nt: TGTGCCAGCAGCTTGACTGGACAGTCCACAGATACGCAGTATTTT; CDR3aa: CASSLTGQSTDTQYF
d_gene: TRBD2; v_gene: TRBV5-4; j_gene: TRBJ2-5; abundance: -; CDR3nt: TGTGCCAGCAGCATGGGACTAGCGGGAGTCACGGAGACCCAGTACTTC; CDR3aa: CASSMGLAGVTETQYF
d_gene: TRBD2; v_gene: TRBV3-1/TRBV3-2; j_gene: TRBJ2-5; abundance: -; CDR3nt: TGTGCCAGCAGCCAAGGGCCAGCGGGGATTCAAGAGACCCAGTACTTC; CDR3aa: CASSQGPAGIQETQYF
d_gene: TRBD1; v_gene: TRBV5-6; j_gene: TRBJ2-7; abundance: -; CDR3nt: TGTGCCAGCAGCCCGATGACAGGGCGCAACGAGCAGTACTTC; CDR3aa: CASSPMTGRNEQYF